This T cell receptor (beta chain) was sequenced during a study of blood T cell repertoires in COVID-19. Study-level background: T cells, B-cell-depleted T cells, or PBMCs supplied cDNA or gDNA.

The table came from immunoSEQ multiplex PCR; TCRdb's copy has only in-frame clones and leaves some out. The table shows 200,000 to 300,000 clones, with roughly 82% occurring only once. The CDR3 is made up of 13 amino acids. V lost 4 bases and J lost 7, with 12 bases in between. Germline CDR1 and CDR2: SGHNT and YYREEE (reference sequence). Material for sequencing was peripheral blood. The TCR was taken from a woman in her sixties or seventies with acute or convalescent COVID-19. V usage is TRBV5-4 and J usage is TRBJ2-1, with D possibly being TRBD2 (5 bases). CDR3 bases: TGTGCCAGCAGCCCCCCCCGGGGAAATGAGCAGTTCTTC. Protein sequence: CASSPPRGNEQFF.